This TCR beta chain derives from a study of T-cell reconstitution after alpha-beta-depleted transplantation in children. Unique molecular identifiers were built into the TCRbeta library. TCRdb fed the PCR reads into MiXCR, producing one record per CDR3 protein. The repertoire holds hundreds of thousands of distinct CDR3 sequences, with under 12% as singletons. Unmatched junction bases numbered 6, after V lost 0 bases and J lost 4 bases. The CDR3 loop spans 17 amino acids. Germline CDR1 LGHNA, CDR2 YNFKEQ. Sequenced here: PBMCs from the stem cell graft donor, sampled from the stem cell graft. The gene calls are TRBV4-2 and TRBJ1-5; TRBD1 matches at 10 bases. The TCR was taken from a human donor who donated a stem cell graft to a child with acute myeloid leukemia. This CDR3 is CASSQDETGGPNQPQHF. The DNA for the CDR3 is TGTGCCAGCAGCCAAGATGAGACAGGGGGCCCGAATCAGCCCCAGCATTTT.